Listed here are 10 T cell receptor beta chains from one sample, sequenced in a study of response to subunit inactivated influenza vaccine. TCRdb re-derived calls from the RT-PCR reads in MiXCR, one entry per CDR3 protein. The sample yields 650,000 to 800,000 distinct CDR3 sequences, approximately 18% seen once. The input for sequencing was PBMCs from blood, taken about 5 days after vaccination. These receptors all come from a man aged 45-65 years who received an inactivated influenza vaccine.

This clonotype was counted ten times or more. The chain links TRBV29-1 to TRBJ2-5, with 8 bases matching TRBD1. Trimming cost V 7 bases and J 3 bases; bases outside gene matches: 4. Germline loops: CDR1 SQVTM, CDR2 ANQGSEA. This CDR3 region has 12 residues. CDR3 amino acids: CSAGQGKETQYF. The CDR3 DNA follows: TGCAGCGCAGGACAGGGCAAAGAGACCCAGTACTTC.

The gene calls are TRBV27 and TRBJ1-1, with a weak D call TRBD1 (6 bases). Germline assignment: CDR1 MNHEY and CDR2 SMNVEV (reference sequence). The CDR3 length is 14 residues. V lost 3 bases and J lost 4, with 12 bases in between. Here the CDR3 reads CASSFGGLGTEAFF. DNA for the CDR3: TGTGCCAGCAGTTTTGGGGGGCTGGGCACTGAAGCTTTCTTT.

The table lists this clonotype with a few counts. The rearrangement uses TRBV4-3 and TRBJ2-3; no reliable D call. Trimming removed 0 bases from V and 0 bases from J, with 16 bases in between. Germline lookup yields CDR1 LGHNA and CDR2 YSLEER. The CDR3 has 18 residues. In nucleotides, the CDR3 is TGCGCCAGCAGCCAAGATCTTTCCCCCACACCTAGCACAGATACGCAGTATTTT. It translates to CASSQDLSPTPSTDTQYF.

CDR3 DNA sequence: TGTGCCAGCAGTTACCGACACGTCTCCTACGAGCAGTACTTC. Translated: CASSYRHVSYEQYF. The chain employs TRBV6-2 or TRBV6-3 and TRBJ2-7, with D unresolved. CDR3 length equals 14 residues. V lost 2 bases, J lost 0 bases, and 8 bases lay in between. Germline V lookup: CDR1 MNHEY, CDR2 SVGEGT.

This clonotype was detected ten times or more. The chain employs TRBV11-2 and TRBJ2-7; D uncertain. V shed 0 bases and J shed 5 bases, with 11 bases lying between them. The CDR3 consists of 14 residues. The germline V gene has CDR1 SGHAT and CDR2 FQNNGV. The CDR3 region is CASSLDPSSNEQYF. CDR3 nucleotides: TGTGCCAGCAGCTTAGATCCCTCTAGTAACGAGCAGTACTTC.

J is TRBJ2-1 and V is TRBV14; D unresolved. The CDR3 totals 13 residues. The V gene lost 2 bases and the J gene lost 8 bases, with 10 bases spanning the gap. Germline values: CDR1 SGHDN, CDR2 FVKESK. DNA of the CDR3: TGTGCCAGCAGCCAATGGGGTTTGGATGAGCAGTTCTTC. Protein sequence: CASSQWGLDEQFF.

This clonotype showed up just a few times. This chain links TRBV20-1 with TRBJ2-1, with TRBD2 as a possible D gene (6 bases). The CDR3 runs 16 residues. Germline V gives CDR1 DFQATT, CDR2 SNEGSKA (reference sequence). Trimming removed 0 bases at V and 2 bases at J, with 14 bases between. CDR3 amino acids: CSARERRGLTYNEQFF. CDR3 nucleotide sequence: TGCAGTGCTAGAGAGAGGCGGGGCCTAACCTACAATGAGCAGTTCTTC.

The chain combines TRBV29-1 with TRBJ2-3; tentatively, D is TRBD2 (6 bases). The germline V gene has CDR1 SQVTM and CDR2 ANQGSEA. With 8 bases removed from V and 0 bases from J, the gap between germline ends came to 12 bases. CDR3 size: 13 residues. CDR3 DNA: TGCAGCACTTATGGAGGGAGCACAGATACGCAGTATTTT. It yields the protein CSTYGGSTDTQYF.

This chain uses TRBV10-3 with TRBJ1-1; D is unresolved. The CDR3 has 13 amino acids. V lost 8 bases to trimming and J lost 1 base, with 11 bases between them. The germline V gene has CDR1 ENHRY and CDR2 SYGVKD. For the CDR3, the DNA is TGTGCCATCGTCCGCAAACAGAACACTGAAGCTTTCTTT. Amino acids: CAIVRKQNTEAFF.

In its sample, this clonotype was seen a few times. V gene TRBV7-9 combines with J gene TRBJ2-7; 9 bases agree with TRBD1. CDR1 and CDR2 from the germline V gene are SEHNR and FQNEAQ (reference sequence). CDR3 length equals 14 residues. The ends lost 4 bases at V and 5 bases at J; junction bases unmatched: 6. CDR3 sequence reads: CASSSGQGTHEQYF. Written as DNA, the CDR3 is TGTGCCAGCAGCTCGGGACAGGGTACCCACGAGCAGTACTTC.